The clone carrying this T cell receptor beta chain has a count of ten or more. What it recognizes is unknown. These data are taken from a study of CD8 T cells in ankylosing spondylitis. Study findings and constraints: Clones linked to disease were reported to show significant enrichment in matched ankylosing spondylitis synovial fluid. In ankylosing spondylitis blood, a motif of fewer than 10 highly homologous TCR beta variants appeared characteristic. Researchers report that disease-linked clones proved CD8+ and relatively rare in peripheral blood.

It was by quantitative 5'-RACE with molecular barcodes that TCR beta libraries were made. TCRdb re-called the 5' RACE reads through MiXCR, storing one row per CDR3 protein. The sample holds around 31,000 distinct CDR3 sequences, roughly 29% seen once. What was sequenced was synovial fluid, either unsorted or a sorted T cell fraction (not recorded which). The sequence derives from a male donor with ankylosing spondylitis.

The CDR3 loop is CASRGLGQGLSAEAFF. The CDR3 nucleotides read TGTGCCAGCAGGGGCCTGGGACAGGGGCTCTCAGCTGAAGCTTTCTTT. The chain uses TRBV12-3 or TRBV12-4 and TRBJ1-1; 10 bases agree with TRBD1. Trimming at V came to 6 bases and at J to 6 bases, leaving 13 bases not matched to a gene. The CDR3 sequence is 16 residues long.